The following is a T cell receptor beta chain sequence with its context. This entry belongs to a study of blood T cell repertoires in COVID-19. Study-wide background: Samples representing acute and convalescent COVID-19 were sourced from the United States, Italy and Spain. The analysed material was cDNA or gDNA that came from T cells, B-cell-depleted T cells, or PBMCs.

The germline V and J ends were trimmed by 2 bases and 2 bases, with 12 bases remaining between them. The CDR3 length is 15 residues. CDR1 and CDR2 from the germline V gene are SGHRS and YFSETQ. Enrolled during active infection, Seattle patients were then followed longitudinally. In the original processing: Nucleated cell number was recorded as an estimate derived from reference gene primer amplification. Repertoires were generated with immunoSEQ multiplex PCR, while TCRdb's copy carries only in-frame clones and drops some. The V and J calls and clone size were taken over from that table, and D and trimming were inferred from the DNA. The sample includes about 160,000 clones, around nine tenths seen only once; the top ten take around 10%.

The chain combines TRBV5-1 with TRBJ2-3; D is perhaps TRBD2 (6 bases). This receptor was obtained from an older woman with COVID-19, enrolled during active disease. The sequencing input was peripheral blood. The CDR3 protein is CASSLRTKDTDTQYF. The CDR3 DNA reads as TGCGCCAGCAGCTTAAGGACTAAGGACACAGATACGCAGTATTTT. The variable domain in full, with the rest retrieved from reference TRBV5-1 and TRBJ2-3, is KAGVTQTPRYLIKTRGQQVTLSCSPISGHRSVSWYQQTPGQGLQFLFEYFSETQRNKGNFPGRFSGRQFSNSRSEMNVSTLELGDSALYLCASSLRTKDTDTQYFGPGTRLTVL.